The 6 T cell receptor beta chains below all came from one sample that was sequenced in a study of PD-1 blockade in classical Hodgkin lymphoma (dated by TCRdb to between 2020 and 2021). The library relied on the immunoSEQ multiplex PCR assay. What TCRdb holds here is the immuneACCESS table cut down to in-frame rearrangements. Part of the clones is not present; checked against another copy, under half of the missing clones reflect an unresolved V gene, and the others are unexplained. Within this sample are tens of thousands of clones, with around 84% of them counted one time only. In total, the top ten clones hold about 1.8% of the sample. The label giving this sample's time point can be read as: cycle 1 day 1 (C1D1), immediately before nivolumab initiation. Every trial patient had relapsed after autologous stem cell transplantation, and cohorts A, B and C differed in prior brentuximab vedotin exposure. Magnetic negative selection with a Miltenyi CD4+ T cell isolation kit was used to purify CD4+ T cells from thawed PBMCs.

This sample comprised CD4+ T cells from blood, obtained at baseline. Receptors were obtained from a human donor with classical Hodgkin lymphoma.

This sequence joins TRBV11-3 and TRBJ2-3; D not resolved. CDR1 and CDR2 (germline): SGHNT, YENEEA. The CDR3 loop spans 16 amino acids. V lost 5 bases, J lost 0 bases, and 15 bases lay in between. CDR3 loop: CASSPGLVSSTDTQYF. Here the CDR3 DNA reads TGTGCCAGCAGCCCCGGCTTGGTGTCTAGCACAGATACGCAGTATTTT.

The chain carries TRBV11-2 and TRBJ1-1; D gene unclear. CDR1 and CDR2 from the germline V gene are SGHAT and FQNNGV. V was pared by 3 bases and J by 1 base, with 6 bases between. This CDR3 is 13 amino acids long. The CDR3: CASSFSGNTEAFF. The CDR3 bases are TGTGCCAGCAGCTTTTCAGGGAACACTGAAGCTTTCTTT.

The chain has TRBV7-2 and TRBJ2-7; the D gene is possibly TRBD1 (6 bases). Looked up from germline, CDR1 is SGHTA and CDR2 is FQGNSA. The V and J ends lost 5 bases and 7 bases respectively, with 21 bases between them. The CDR3 has 15 residues. The CDR3 coding sequence is TGTGCCAGCAGCACAAGACAGGCACCTTTCTTTGAGCAGTACTTC. This encodes CASSTRQAPFFEQYF.

V is TRBV2 and J is TRBJ2-1; 10 nucleotides align to TRBD2. Germline values: CDR1 SNHLY, CDR2 FYNNEI. Trimming at V came to 6 bases and at J to 10 bases, leaving 6 bases not matched to a gene. This CDR3 is 13 amino acids long. CDR3 sequence (DNA): TGTGCCAGCAGGAGCGGGGGGGCGGAGGAGCAGTTCTTC. It encodes CASRSGGAEEQFF.

This chain uses TRBV25-1 with TRBJ1-4; no firm D call. Germline V CDR1 and CDR2: MGHDK, SYGVNS. The V end lost 3 bases, the J end lost 2 bases, and 4 bases lay between the germline ends. The CDR3 is made up of 13 amino acids. In DNA form, the CDR3 reads TGTGCCAGCAGTGATCACACTAATGAAAAACTGTTTTTT. As protein: CASSDHTNEKLFF.

This sequence joins TRBV18 and TRBJ1-5; TRBD1 is a possible D gene (6 bases). Germline V lookup: CDR1 KGHSH, CDR2 LQKENI. V dropped 3 bases and J dropped 8 bases, with 17 bases sitting between them. This CDR3 comprises 15 residues. CDR3 sequence (DNA): TGTGCCAGCTCACCTCGACAGGCGCCTAATGAGCCCCAGCATTTT. Translation: CASSPRQAPNEPQHF.